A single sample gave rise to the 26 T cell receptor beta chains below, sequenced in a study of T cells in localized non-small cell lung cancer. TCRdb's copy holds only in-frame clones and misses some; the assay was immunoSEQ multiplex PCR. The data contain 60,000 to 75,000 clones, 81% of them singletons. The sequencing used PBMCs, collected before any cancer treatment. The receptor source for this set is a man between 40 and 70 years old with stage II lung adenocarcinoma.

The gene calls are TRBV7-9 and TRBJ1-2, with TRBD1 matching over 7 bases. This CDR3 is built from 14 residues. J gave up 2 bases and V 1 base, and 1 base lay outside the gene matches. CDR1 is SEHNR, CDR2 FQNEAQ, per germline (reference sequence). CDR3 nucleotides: TGTGCCAGCAGCTTAGGACAGGGAAACTATGGCTACACCTTC. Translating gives CASSLGQGNYGYTF.

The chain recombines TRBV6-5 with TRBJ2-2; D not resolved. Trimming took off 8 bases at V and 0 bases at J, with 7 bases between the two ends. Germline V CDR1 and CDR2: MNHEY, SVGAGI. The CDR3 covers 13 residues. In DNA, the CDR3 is TGTGCCAGCGGTACTTCGAACACCGGGGAGCTGTTTTTT. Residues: CASGTSNTGELFF.

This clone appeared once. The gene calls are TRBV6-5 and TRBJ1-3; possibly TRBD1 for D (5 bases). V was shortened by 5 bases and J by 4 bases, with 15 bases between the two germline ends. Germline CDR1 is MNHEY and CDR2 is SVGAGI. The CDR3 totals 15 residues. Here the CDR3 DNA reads TGTGCCAGCAGTCCGACTGAAAGGGGAGGAAACACCATATATTTT. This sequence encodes CASSPTERGGNTIYF.

The CDR3 DNA follows: TGTGCCAGCTCACCACCGATCCAAAACACTGAAGCTTTCTTT. Translated: CASSPPIQNTEAFF. The chain recombines TRBV18 with TRBJ1-1; D is ambiguous. The CDR3 runs to 14 residues. V was clipped by 0 bases and J by 2 bases, with 7 bases between them. Germline V CDR1 and CDR2: KGHSH, LQKENI.

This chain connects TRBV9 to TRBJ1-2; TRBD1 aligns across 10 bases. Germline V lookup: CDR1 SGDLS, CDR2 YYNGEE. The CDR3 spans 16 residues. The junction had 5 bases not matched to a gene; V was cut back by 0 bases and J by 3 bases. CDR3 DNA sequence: TGTGCCAGCAGCGTAGGCCCGACAGGGGGCGACTATGGCTACACCTTC. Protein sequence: CASSVGPTGGDYGYTF.

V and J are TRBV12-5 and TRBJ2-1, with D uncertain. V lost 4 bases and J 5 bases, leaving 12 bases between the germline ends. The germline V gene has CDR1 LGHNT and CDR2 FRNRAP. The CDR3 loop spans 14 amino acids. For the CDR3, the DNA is TGTGCTAGTGGTTCGCTCCCCCTTGACAATGAGCAGTTCTTC. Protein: CASGSLPLDNEQFF. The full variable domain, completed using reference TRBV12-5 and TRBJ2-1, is DARVTQTPRHKVTEMGQEVTMRCQPILGHNTVFWYRQTMMQGLELLAYFRNRAPLDDSGMPKDRFSAEMPDATLATLKIQPSEPRDSAVYFCASGSLPLDNEQFFGPGTRLTVL.

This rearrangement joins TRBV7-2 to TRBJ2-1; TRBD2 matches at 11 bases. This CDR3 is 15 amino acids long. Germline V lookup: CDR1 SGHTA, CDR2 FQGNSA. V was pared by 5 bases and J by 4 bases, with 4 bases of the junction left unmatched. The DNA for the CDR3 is TGTGCCAGCAGCGTAGGGACTAGCGGATACAATGAGCAGTTCTTC. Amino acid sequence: CASSVGTSGYNEQFF.

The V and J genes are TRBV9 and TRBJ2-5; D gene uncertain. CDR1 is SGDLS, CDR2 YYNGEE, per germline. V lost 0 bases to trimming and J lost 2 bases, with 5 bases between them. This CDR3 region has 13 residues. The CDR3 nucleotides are TGTGCCAGCAGCGTAGCTTTTCAAGAGACCCAGTACTTC. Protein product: CASSVAFQETQYF. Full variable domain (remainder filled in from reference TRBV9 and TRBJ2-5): DSGVTQTPKHLITATGQRVTLRCSPRSGDLSVYWYQQSLDQGLQFLIQYYNGEERAKGNILERFSAQQFPDLHSELNLSSLELGDSALYFCASSVAFQETQYFGPGTRLLVL.

CDR3 bases: TGCAGCGTTGTTGGGCGGGGATTCTACAATGAGCAGTTCTTC. Translation: CSVVGRGFYNEQFF. The chain uses TRBV29-1 and TRBJ2-1; D may be TRBD2 (6 bases). The germline CDR1 and CDR2 sequences are SQVTM and ANQGSEA. The CDR3 is 14 amino acids. Trimming left V 4 bases short and J 3 bases short, with 13 bases between.

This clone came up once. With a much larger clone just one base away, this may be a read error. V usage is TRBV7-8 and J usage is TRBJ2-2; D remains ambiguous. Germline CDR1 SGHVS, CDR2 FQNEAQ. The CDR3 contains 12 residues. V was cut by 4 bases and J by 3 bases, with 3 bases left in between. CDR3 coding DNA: TGTGCCAGCAGCTCGGACACCGGGGAGCTGTTTTTT. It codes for CASSSDTGELFF. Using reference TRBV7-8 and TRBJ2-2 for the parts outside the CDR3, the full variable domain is GAGVSQSPRYKVAKRGQDVALRCDPISGHVSLFWYQQALGQGPEFLTYFQNEAQLDKSGLPSDRFFAERPEGSVSTLKIQRTQQEDSAVYLCASSSDTGELFFGEGSRLTVL.

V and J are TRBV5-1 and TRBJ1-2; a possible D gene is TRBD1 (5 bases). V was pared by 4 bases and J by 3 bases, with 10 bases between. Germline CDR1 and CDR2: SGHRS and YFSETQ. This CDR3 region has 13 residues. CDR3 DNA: TGCGCCAGCAGCCGGGACGCCGACTATGGCTACACCTTC. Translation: CASSRDADYGYTF.

CDR3 sequence: CASSLLAGGNTGELFF. The DNA for the CDR3 is TGTGCCAGCAGCTTGCTAGCGGGAGGGAACACCGGGGAGCTGTTTTTT. The chain links TRBV11-1 to TRBJ2-2; 11 nucleotides line up with TRBD2. CDR3 length: 16 amino acids. The germline CDR1 and CDR2 sequences are SGHAT and FQDESV (reference sequence). Losses at the gene ends were 3 bases for V and 1 base for J; bases not matched to a gene: 1. Together with reference TRBV11-1 and TRBJ2-2, the CDR3 gives the full variable domain: EAEVAQSPRYKITEKSQAVAFWCDPISGHATLYWYRQILGQGPELLVQFQDESVVDDSQLPKDRFSAERLKGVDSTLKIQPAELGDSAMYLCASSLLAGGNTGELFFGEGSRLTVL.

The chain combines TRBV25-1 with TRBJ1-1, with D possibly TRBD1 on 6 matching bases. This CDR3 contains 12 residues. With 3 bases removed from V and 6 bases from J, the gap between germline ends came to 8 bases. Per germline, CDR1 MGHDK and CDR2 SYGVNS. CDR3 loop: CASSDGGAEAFF. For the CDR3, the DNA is TGTGCCAGCAGTGACGGGGGCGCTGAAGCTTTCTTT.

The CDR3 bases are TGTGCCATCAGTGATTTCGGGACGGAGGACTATGGCTACACCTTC. This encodes CAISDFGTEDYGYTF. The chain recombines TRBV10-3 with TRBJ1-2; the D gene is possibly TRBD1 (5 bases). The ends were cut back, 3 bases at V and 3 bases at J, with 14 bases in the middle. Germline CDR1 ENHRY, CDR2 SYGVKD. CDR3 length: 15 amino acids.

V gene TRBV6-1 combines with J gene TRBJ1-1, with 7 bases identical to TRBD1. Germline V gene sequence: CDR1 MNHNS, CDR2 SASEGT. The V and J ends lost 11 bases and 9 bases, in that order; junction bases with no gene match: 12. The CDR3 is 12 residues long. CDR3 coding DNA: TGTGCCGCGCAGGGGGACCATGGGAAAGCTTTCTTT. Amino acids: CAAQGDHGKAFF.

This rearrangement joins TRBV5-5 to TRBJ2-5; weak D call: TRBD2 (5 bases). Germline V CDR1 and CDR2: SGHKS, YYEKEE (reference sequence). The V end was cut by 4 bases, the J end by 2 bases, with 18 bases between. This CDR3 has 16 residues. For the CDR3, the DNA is TGTGCCAGCAGCGACCAGGTAGCGCGGGCTCAAGAGACCCAGTACTTC. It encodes CASSDQVARAQETQYF.

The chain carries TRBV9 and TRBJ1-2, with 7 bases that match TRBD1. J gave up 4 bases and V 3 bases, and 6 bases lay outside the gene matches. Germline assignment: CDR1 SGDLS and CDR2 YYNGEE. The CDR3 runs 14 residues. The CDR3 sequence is CASSGGQGVYGYTF. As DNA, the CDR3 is TGTGCCAGCAGCGGTGGGCAGGGGGTCTATGGCTACACCTTC.

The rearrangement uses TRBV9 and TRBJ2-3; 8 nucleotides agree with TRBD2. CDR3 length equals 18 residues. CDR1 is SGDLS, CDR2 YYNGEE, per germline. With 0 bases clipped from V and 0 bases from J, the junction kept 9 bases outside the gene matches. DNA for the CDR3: TGTGCCAGCAGCGTAGGCACTAGCGGAACTAAGAGCACAGATACGCAGTATTTT. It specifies CASSVGTSGTKSTDTQYF.

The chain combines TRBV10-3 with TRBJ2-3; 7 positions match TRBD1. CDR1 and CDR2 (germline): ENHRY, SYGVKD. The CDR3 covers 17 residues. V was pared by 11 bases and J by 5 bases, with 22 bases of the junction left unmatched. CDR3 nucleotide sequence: TGTGCCTCATCTTCCCGGCTTACAGGGGCCAAGGTAGATACGCAGTATTTT. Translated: CASSSRLTGAKVDTQYF.

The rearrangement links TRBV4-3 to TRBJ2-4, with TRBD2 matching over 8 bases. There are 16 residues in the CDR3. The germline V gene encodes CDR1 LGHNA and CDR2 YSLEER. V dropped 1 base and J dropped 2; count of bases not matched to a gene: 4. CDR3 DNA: TGCGCCAGCAGCCAAGCCCCTAGCGGGCCCAAAAACATTCAGTACTTC. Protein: CASSQAPSGPKNIQYF.

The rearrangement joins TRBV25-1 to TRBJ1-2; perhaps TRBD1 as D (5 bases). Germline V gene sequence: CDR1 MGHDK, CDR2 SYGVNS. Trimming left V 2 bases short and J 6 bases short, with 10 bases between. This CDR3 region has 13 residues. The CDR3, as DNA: TGTGCCAGCAGTGAAAGTAGGGGCCATGGCTACACCTTC. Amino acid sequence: CASSESRGHGYTF.

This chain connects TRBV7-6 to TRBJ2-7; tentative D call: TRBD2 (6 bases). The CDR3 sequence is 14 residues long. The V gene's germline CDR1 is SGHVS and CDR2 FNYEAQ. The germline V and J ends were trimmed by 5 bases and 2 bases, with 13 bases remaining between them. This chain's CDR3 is CASSQGTFTYEQYF. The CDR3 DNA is TGTGCCAGCAGCCAAGGGACTTTCACCTACGAGCAGTACTTC.

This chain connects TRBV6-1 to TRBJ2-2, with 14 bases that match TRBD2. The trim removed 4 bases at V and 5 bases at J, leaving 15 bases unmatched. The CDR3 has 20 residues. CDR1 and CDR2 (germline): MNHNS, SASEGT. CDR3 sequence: CASSGYGLAGGIPRTGELFF. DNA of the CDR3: TGTGCCAGCAGTGGATACGGACTAGCGGGAGGAATCCCTCGGACCGGGGAGCTGTTTTTT.

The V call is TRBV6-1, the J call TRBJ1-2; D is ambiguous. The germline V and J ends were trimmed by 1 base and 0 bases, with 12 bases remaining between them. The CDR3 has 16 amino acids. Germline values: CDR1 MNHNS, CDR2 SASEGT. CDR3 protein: CASSEEAVGTNYGYTF. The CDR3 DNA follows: TGTGCCAGCAGTGAAGAAGCAGTGGGGACTAACTATGGCTACACCTTC.

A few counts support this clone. The CDR3 sequence: CASRRALATNEQFF. Written as DNA, the CDR3 is TGTGCCAGCAGGCGAGCCCTAGCGACCAATGAGCAGTTCTTC. The chain uses TRBV7-2 and TRBJ2-1, with D possibly matching TRBD2 (6 bases). The germline V gene encodes CDR1 SGHTA and CDR2 FQGNSA. V lost 6 bases, J lost 6 bases, and 15 bases lay in between. The CDR3 is 14 amino acids.

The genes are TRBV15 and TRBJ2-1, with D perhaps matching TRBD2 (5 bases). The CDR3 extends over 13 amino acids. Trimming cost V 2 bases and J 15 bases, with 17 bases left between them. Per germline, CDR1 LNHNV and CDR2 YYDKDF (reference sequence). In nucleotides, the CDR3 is TGTGCCACCAGCAGACCCCCGGCACTAGTACCGTTCTTC. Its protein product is CATSRPPALVPFF.